This note documents a single T cell receptor (beta chain) sequence. The sample originates from a study of blood T cell repertoires in COVID-19. Overall study context: Sites across the United States, Italy and Spain contributed samples from acute and convalescent COVID-19. From T cells, B-cell-depleted T cells, or PBMCs came the material, which was cDNA or gDNA.

Germline-derived CDR1 and CDR2 are LGHDT and YNNKEL (reference sequence). This CDR3 has 14 amino acids. The V and J ends lost 4 bases and 5 bases respectively, with 11 bases between them. As originally analysed: Reference gene primer amplification gave nucleated cell count estimates. Profiled with immunoSEQ multiplex PCR; TCRdb holds only in-frame clones, not every one. V and J calls and clone size are given by that table; D and trimming were obtained from the DNA. The sample comprises 9,500 to 13,000 clones, roughly nine tenths of which are singletons, and roughly 5.2% rests with the top ten. The chain uses TRBV3-1 (or the pseudogene TRBV3-2) and TRBJ1-4, with a tentative D call TRBD1 (5 bases). Sequencing input: peripheral blood. This clonotype was obtained from a human donor in a cohort sampled during active COVID-19. For the CDR3, the DNA is TGTGCCAGCAGCCTCGGGGGGATAAATGAAAAACTGTTTTTT. Amino acids: CASSLGGINEKLFF.